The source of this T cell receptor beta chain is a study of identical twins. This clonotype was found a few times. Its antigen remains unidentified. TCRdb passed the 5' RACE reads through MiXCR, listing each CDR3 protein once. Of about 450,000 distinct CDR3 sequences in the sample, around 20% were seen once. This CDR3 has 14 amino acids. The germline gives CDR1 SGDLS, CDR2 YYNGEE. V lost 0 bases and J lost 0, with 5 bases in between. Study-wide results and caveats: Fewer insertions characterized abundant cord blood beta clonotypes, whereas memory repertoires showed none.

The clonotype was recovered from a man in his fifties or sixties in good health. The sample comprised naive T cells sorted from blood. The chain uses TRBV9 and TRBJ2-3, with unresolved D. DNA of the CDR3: TGTGCCAGCAGCGTAGCGTCTAGCACAGATACGCAGTATTTT. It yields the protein CASSVASSTDTQYF. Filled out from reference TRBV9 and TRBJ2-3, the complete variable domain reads DSGVTQTPKHLITATGQRVTLRCSPRSGDLSVYWYQQSLDQGLQFLIQYYNGEERAKGNILERFSAQQFPDLHSELNLSSLELGDSALYFCASSVASSTDTQYFGPGTRLTVL.